This TCR beta chain was retrieved from a study of blood T cell repertoires in COVID-19. For the study at large: The samples span acute and convalescent COVID-19 from the United States, Italy and Spain. In each case, the material was cDNA or gDNA derived from T cells, B-cell-depleted T cells, or PBMCs.

The authors' processing: Amplifying reference gene primers gave estimates of nucleated cell counts. Produced via immunoSEQ multiplex PCR; TCRdb's table is partial and in-frame only. V and J calls and clone size are copied from that table; D and trimming were computed from the DNA. The sample lists about 200,000 clones, more than 75% occurring once. V lost 5 bases and J lost 3, with 10 bases in between. Germline CDR1 is PRHDT and CDR2 is FYEKMQ (reference sequence). There are 13 residues in the CDR3. The source of this sequence is a woman older than 75 with acute or convalescent COVID-19. Material for sequencing was peripheral blood. The V and J genes are TRBV13 and TRBJ1-2; no reliable D call. The CDR3 reads CASSLSGDYGYTF. CDR3 sequence (DNA): TGTGCCAGCAGCCTCTCGGGAGACTATGGCTACACCTTC.